What follows describes a single TCR beta chain. Study processing details: Counts of nucleated cells, estimated from reference gene primer amplification, were obtained. TCRdb's table, derived via immunoSEQ multiplex PCR, lists solely in-frame clones and lacks some. The DNA gave D and trimming, while V, J and clone size come from that table. The repertoire holds about 50,000 clones, with more than 90% as singletons. The source of the sample is a study of blood T cell repertoires in COVID-19. On the study more broadly: Sample material is recorded as cDNA or gDNA derived from T cells, B-cell-depleted T cells, or PBMCs.

This clonotype was obtained from a woman of 80 years or more with acute or convalescent COVID-19. The sequenced material came from peripheral blood.

CDR3 DNA sequence: TGTGCCAGCAGCCTGACTAGCGAGGATACGCAGTATTTT. Protein product: CASSLTSEDTQYF. The V gene is TRBV4-2, the J gene TRBJ2-3; 8 nucleotides match TRBD2. The ends lost 4 bases at V and 6 bases at J; junction bases unmatched: 3. The germline CDR1 and CDR2 sequences are LGHNA and YNFKEQ. The CDR3 runs to 13 residues.